The entry that follows covers one T cell receptor (beta chain) sequence. This clonotype was recorded at least ten times. Its recognized antigen is unknown. Per-nucleotide qualities are absent, and no much larger clonotype sits a single base away. The germline V gene supplies CDR1 SGDLS and CDR2 YYNGEE. The CDR3 has 14 amino acids, counting the end cysteine and phenylalanine. Only the CDR3 region is kept as DNA, spanning 42 bases read in frame from base 1. The junction carries 10 bases between V and J, which are trimmed by 0 bases and 4 bases respectively. This entry is derived from a study of CD8+CD57+ T cells in acquired aplastic anemia (dated by TCRdb to 2016 to 2019). For context, the study as a whole: Extracted DNA from sorted CD4+ and CD8+ cells averaged approximately 3 ug, ranging from about 0.17 to 27.4 ug. CD8+CD57+ expansion was defined as frequency above the mean frequency observed in healthy subjects. The paper's findings and limits, for the study overall: Although twenty-nine CD8+ CDR3 sequences were shared by patients and controls, these sequences appeared highly expressed in patients and within the immunodominant clones of patients. Between patients and healthy controls, no significant difference in CD8+ Simpson's diversity was found (P=0.060).

TCR beta VDJ combination and CDR3 sequence profiling used genomic DNA as the template. An Illumina HiSeq 2000 was used for TCR repertoire sequencing. Per the original workflow: Repertoire assessment relied on Simpson's diversity index, CDR3 size and DJ length profiles, and TRBV/TRBJ rearrangement plots. The most abundant DNA sequence in the deep sequencing data was defined as the immunodominant clone. CDR3 amino acid sequences were checked for sharing across subjects and were also compared against the VDJdb database and published repertoires. The public reads were quality trimmed at Q25 with fastp and then assembled into clones with MiXCR by TCRdb, keeping productive beta chains. Each entry merges the rows of one CDR3 protein and shows their most common DNA and genes. TCRdb, not the authors, supplied the V and J calls. The sample table holds 160,000 or so distinct CDR3 sequences, of which 47% were seen once. The ten largest clones capture around 1% of the sample.

The patients picked for sequencing were ones in whom flow cytometry had shown an expansion of CD8+CD57+ cells. Every patient had severe acquired aplastic anemia, diagnosed using the International Study of Aplastic Anemia and Agranulocytosis and Camitta criteria. No therapy had been received by the patients at the time of blood sampling. In this study, sorted CD4+ and CD8+ T cells from the blood of healthy subjects and of severe aplastic anemia patients had their TCR repertoires deep-sequenced. In the USA, patient enrollment took place under clinicaltrials.gov protocols 00001620, 01623167, 00001397, 00071045, 00081523 and 00961064. Ficoll-Paque density gradient centrifugation was used to isolate peripheral blood mononuclear cells. Before DNA extraction, CD4+ and CD8+ T cells were sorted with FACS or magnetic beads.

Sequenced material: sorted CD4+, CD8+, or CD8+CD57+ T cells (not recorded which) from PBMCs. This receptor was identified in a human donor with aplastic anemia. Recombination joined TRBV9 with TRBJ2-5; the best D guess is TRBD1, with 6 bases matching. In nucleotide form, the sequence is TGTGCCAGCAGCGTAGTAGGGGGTCTAGAGACCCAGTACTTC. This is translated as CASSVVGGLETQYF.